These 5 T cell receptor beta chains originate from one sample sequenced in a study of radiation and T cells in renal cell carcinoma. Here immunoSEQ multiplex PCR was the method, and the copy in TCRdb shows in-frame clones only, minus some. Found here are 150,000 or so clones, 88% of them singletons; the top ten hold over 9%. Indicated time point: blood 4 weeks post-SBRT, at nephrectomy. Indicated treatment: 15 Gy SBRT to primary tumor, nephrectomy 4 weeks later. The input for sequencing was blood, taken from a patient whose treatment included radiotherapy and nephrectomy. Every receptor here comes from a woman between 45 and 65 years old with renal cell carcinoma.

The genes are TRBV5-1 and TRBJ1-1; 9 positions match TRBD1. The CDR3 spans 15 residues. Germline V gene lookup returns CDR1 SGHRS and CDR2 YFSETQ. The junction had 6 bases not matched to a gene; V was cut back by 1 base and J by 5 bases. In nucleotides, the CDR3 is TGCGCCAGCAGCTTGTCGACAGGGGGTGGGACTGAAGCTTTCTTT. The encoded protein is CASSLSTGGGTEAFF.

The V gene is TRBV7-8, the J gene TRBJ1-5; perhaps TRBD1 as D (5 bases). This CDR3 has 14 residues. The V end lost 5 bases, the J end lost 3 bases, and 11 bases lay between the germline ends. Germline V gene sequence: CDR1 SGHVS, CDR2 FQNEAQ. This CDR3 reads CASSPRRDNQPQHF. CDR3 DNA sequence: TGTGCCAGCAGCCCTCGCAGGGACAATCAGCCCCAGCATTTT.

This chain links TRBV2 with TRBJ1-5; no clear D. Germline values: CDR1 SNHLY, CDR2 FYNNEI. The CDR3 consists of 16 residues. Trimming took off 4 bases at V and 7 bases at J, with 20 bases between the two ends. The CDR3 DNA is TGTGCCAGCAGTGGGACTGTGACTTTGACGACGCAGCCCCAGCATTTT. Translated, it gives CASSGTVTLTTQPQHF.

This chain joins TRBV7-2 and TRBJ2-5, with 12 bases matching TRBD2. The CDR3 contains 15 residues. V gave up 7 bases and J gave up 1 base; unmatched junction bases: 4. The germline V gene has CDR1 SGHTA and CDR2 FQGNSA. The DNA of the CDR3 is TGTGCCAGCACCTGGACTAGCGGGGTCCAAGAGACCCAGTACTTC. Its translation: CASTWTSGVQETQYF. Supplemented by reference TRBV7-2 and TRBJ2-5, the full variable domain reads GAGVSQSPSNKVTEKGKDVELRCDPISGHTALYWYRQSLGQGLEFLIYFQGNSAPDKSGLPSDRFSAERTGGSVSTLTIQRTQQEDSAVYLCASTWTSGVQETQYFGPGTRLLVL.

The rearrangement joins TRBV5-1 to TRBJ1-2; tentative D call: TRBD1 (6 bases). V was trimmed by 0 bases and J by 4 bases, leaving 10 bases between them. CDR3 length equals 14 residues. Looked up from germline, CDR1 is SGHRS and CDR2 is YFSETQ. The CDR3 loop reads CASSLEVRGYGYTF. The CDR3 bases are TGCGCCAGCAGCTTGGAGGTCAGGGGCTATGGCTACACCTTC.